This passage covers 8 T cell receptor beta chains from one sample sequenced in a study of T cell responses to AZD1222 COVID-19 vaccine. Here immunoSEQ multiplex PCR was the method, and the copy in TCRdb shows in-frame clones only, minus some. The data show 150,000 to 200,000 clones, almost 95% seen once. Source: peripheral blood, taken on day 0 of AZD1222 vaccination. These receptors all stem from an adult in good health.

The CDR3 nucleotides are TGTGCCAGCAGCTCGCCTCCAGACAGGACTGGAGGCTACACCTTC. Translation gives CASSSPPDRTGGYTF. The chain has TRBV7-9 and TRBJ1-2; TRBD1 is a possible D gene (6 bases). Deletions cut 4 bases from V and 8 bases from J, with 20 bases between. CDR1 SEHNR and CDR2 FQNEAQ come from the germline V gene (reference sequence). This CDR3 has 15 amino acids.

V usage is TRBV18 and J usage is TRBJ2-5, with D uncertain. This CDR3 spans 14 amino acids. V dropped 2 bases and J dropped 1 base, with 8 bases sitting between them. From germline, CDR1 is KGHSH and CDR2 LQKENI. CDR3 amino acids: CASSPSQAQETQYF. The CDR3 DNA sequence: TGTGCCAGCTCACCATCCCAGGCCCAAGAGACCCAGTACTTC.

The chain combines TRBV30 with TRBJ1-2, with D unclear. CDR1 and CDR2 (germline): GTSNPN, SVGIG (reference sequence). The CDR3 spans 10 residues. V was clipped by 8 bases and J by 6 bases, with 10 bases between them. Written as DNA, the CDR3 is TGTGCCAACCTTGGCGATGGCTACACCTTC. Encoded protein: CANLGDGYTF.

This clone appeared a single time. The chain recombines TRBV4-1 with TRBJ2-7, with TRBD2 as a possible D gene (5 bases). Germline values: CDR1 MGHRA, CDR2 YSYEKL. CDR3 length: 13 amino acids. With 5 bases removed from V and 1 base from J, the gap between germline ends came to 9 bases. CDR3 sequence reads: CASSWTASYEQYF. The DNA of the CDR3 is TGCGCCAGCAGCTGGACTGCTTCCTACGAGCAGTACTTC.

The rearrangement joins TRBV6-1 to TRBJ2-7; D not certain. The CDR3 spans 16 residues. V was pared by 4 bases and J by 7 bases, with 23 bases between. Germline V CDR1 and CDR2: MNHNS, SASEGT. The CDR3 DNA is TGTGCCAGCAGTGGCCCGGTGGGCCGGCTGCTTAGGGAGCAGTACTTC. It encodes CASSGPVGRLLREQYF.

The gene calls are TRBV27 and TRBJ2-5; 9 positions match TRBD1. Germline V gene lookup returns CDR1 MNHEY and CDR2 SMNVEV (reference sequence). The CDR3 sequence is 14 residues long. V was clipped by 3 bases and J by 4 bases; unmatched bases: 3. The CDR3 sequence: CASSFRGQGETQYF. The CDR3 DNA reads TGTGCCAGCAGTTTCAGGGGACAGGGAGAGACCCAGTACTTC.

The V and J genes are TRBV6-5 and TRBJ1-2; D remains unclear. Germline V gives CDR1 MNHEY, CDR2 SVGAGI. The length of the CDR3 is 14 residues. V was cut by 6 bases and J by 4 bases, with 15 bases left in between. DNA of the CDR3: TGTGCCAGCAGCCCCGGCGCAGGCCCCTATGGCTACACCTTC. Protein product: CASSPGAGPYGYTF.

The CDR3 sequence: CASSNQGGRYGYTF. CDR3 coding DNA: TGTGCCAGTAGTAACCAGGGAGGGAGGTATGGCTACACCTTC. The chain employs TRBV19 and TRBJ1-2; D possibly corresponds to TRBD1 (5 bases). The CDR3 extends over 14 amino acids. Germline values: CDR1 LNHDA, CDR2 SQIVND (reference sequence). The V and J ends lost 4 bases and 5 bases respectively, with 14 bases between them.